Each of the 9 T cell receptor beta chains below was sequenced from the same sample in a study of blood T cell repertoires in COVID-19 (dated by TCRdb to about 2020). Library preparation employed the immunoSEQ multiplex PCR assay. TCRdb provides this immuneACCESS table in a form limited to in-frame rearrangements. Some clones are lacking; in checked studies, under half of them reflect an unresolved V gene, and why the rest are absent is not known. The sample table lists some 380,000 clones, over 75% of them with a count of one. The ten largest clones capture 1% to 1.5% of the sample. The sequencing input was PBMCs or T cells enriched from blood (not recorded which). Source of these receptors: a man under 40 who had recovered from COVID-19.

The chain employs TRBV5-1 and TRBJ2-7; D perhaps matches TRBD2 (5 bases). The CDR3 extends over 15 amino acids. Trimming pared 4 bases from V and 0 bases from J, leaving 14 bases between. Germline CDR1 and CDR2: SGHRS and YFSETQ. The CDR3 DNA reads TGCGCCAGCAGCCCAGTGGGGAGAGGCTCCTACGAGCAGTACTTC. Its protein is CASSPVGRGSYEQYF.

In its sample, this clone was seen a few times. The V gene is TRBV5-4, the J gene TRBJ2-7; 11 nucleotides match TRBD1. Germline CDR1 SGHNT, CDR2 YYREEE (reference sequence). V trimming: 3 bases; J trimming: 5 bases; junction bases outside the gene matches: 4. The CDR3 has 14 residues. CDR3 nucleotide sequence: TGTGCCAGCAGCTATGGACAGGGGGCCGACGAGCAGTACTTC. Amino acid sequence: CASSYGQGADEQYF.

The CDR3 DNA reads TGCGCCAGCAGTGTAGGGAGGATCACTGAAGCTTTCTTT. Protein: CASSVGRITEAFF. The chain combines TRBV10-2 with TRBJ1-1; D remains ambiguous. V lost 4 bases and J lost 4, with 10 bases in between. Germline assignment: CDR1 WSHSY and CDR2 SAAADI. The CDR3 sequence is 13 residues long.

The DNA of the CDR3 is TGTGCAAGTCGCTTAGTTTGCGGACAGGCGAGCTCTGGAAACACCATATATTTT. It codes for CASRLVCGQASSGNTIYF. The rearrangement joins TRBV12-2 to TRBJ1-3; the tabulated D call, TRBD1, remains unverified against the DNA. TRBV12-2 is described as a pseudogene. The CDR3 sequence is 18 residues long.

This clone was recorded only once. The chain is built from TRBV12-5 and TRBJ1-1, with 9 positions matching TRBD1. V dropped 6 bases and J dropped 4; count of bases not matched to a gene: 3. CDR1 LGHNT and CDR2 FRNRAP come from the germline V gene. This CDR3 has 13 amino acids. CDR3 loop: CASGRQGGTEAFF. For the CDR3, the DNA is TGTGCTAGTGGACGACAGGGGGGCACTGAAGCTTTCTTT. Variable domain in full (rest from reference TRBV12-5 and TRBJ1-1): DARVTQTPRHKVTEMGQEVTMRCQPILGHNTVFWYRQTMMQGLELLAYFRNRAPLDDSGMPKDRFSAEMPDATLATLKIQPSEPRDSAVYFCASGRQGGTEAFFGQGTRLTVV.

Here the CDR3 reads CASSLAIDMNTEAFF. CDR3 nucleotide sequence: TGTGCCAGCAGCTTAGCGATAGATATGAACACTGAAGCTTTCTTT. The chain couples TRBV7-9 to TRBJ1-1; no clear D. This CDR3 is built from 15 residues. Deletions cut 0 bases from V and 0 bases from J, with 8 bases between. Germline-derived CDR1 and CDR2 are SEHNR and FQNEAQ (reference sequence).

DNA for the CDR3: TGCGCCAGCAGCTTAGCCAGCGGGGATACCTACGAGCAGTACTTC. As protein: CASSLASGDTYEQYF. The chain is built from TRBV5-1 and TRBJ2-7; 7 positions match TRBD2. The CDR3 runs to 15 residues. CDR1 SGHRS and CDR2 YFSETQ come from the germline V gene. The trim removed 2 bases at V and 2 bases at J, leaving 7 bases unmatched.

The gene calls are TRBV19 and TRBJ1-2; a weak D match, TRBD1 (5 bases). The CDR3 is 15 amino acids. Germline V lookup: CDR1 LNHDA, CDR2 SQIVND (reference sequence). Trimming removed 2 bases from V and 2 bases from J, with 12 bases in between. The CDR3 reads CASSIISGGNYGYTF. The DNA of the CDR3 is TGTGCCAGTAGTATAATCTCCGGGGGAAACTATGGCTACACCTTC.

This clone was counted a single time. Other DNA sequences in the same sample also yield this CDR3. This rearrangement joins TRBV5-1 to TRBJ1-5; maybe TRBD1 (6 bases). Germline lookup yields CDR1 SGHRS and CDR2 YFSETQ. V dropped 3 bases and J dropped 5 bases, with 12 bases sitting between them. The CDR3 extends over 14 amino acids. The CDR3 is CASSWGQGDQPQHF. In nucleotides, the CDR3 is TGCGCCAGCAGCTGGGGACAAGGCGATCAGCCCCAGCATTTT.